The clone carrying this TCR beta chain has ten or more counts. Its antigen is not known. This record belongs to a study of T cells in Graves' hyperthyroidism and ophthalmopathy. Across the whole study: Peripheral blood was taken when the disease was first diagnosed, before any treatment began. General study results and limits: Progression to ophthalmopathy was predicted a median of roughly 6.5 months early. Blood samples included most of the expanded thyroid clonotypes exceeding 0.001.

Researchers took RNA transcripts and amplified the TCR beta CDR3 regions from them. Primed by the HTBI set, a first-round RT-PCR was run on the TCR CDR3. TCRdb passed the multiplex PCR reads through MiXCR, listing each CDR3 protein once. The data hold hundreds of thousands of distinct CDR3 sequences, with roughly 37% observed a single time. The CDR3 is made up of 17 amino acids. Germline V gene lookup returns CDR1 LNHNV and CDR2 YYDKDF (reference sequence). V lost 1 base to trimming and J lost 0 bases, with 15 bases between them. This sequence joins TRBV15 and TRBJ1-1; D perhaps matches TRBD1 (5 bases). The source is a man aged 18 to 30 with Graves' hyperthyroidism. The specimen sequenced was blood. The CDR3 loop is CATSRAPTGAVNTEAFF. The CDR3, as DNA: TGTGCCACCAGCAGAGCGCCGACCGGGGCGGTGAACACTGAAGCTTTCTTT.